The 11 T cell receptor beta chains below were found in one sample sequenced in a study of blood T cell repertoires in COVID-19. Sequencing used immunoSEQ multiplex PCR; TCRdb keeps in-frame clones, though not all of them. The table shows 110,000 to 150,000 clones, with approximately 85% occurring only once. What was sequenced was peripheral blood. These receptors originate from a man aged 45-65 years with acute or convalescent COVID-19.

This chain links TRBV7-6 with TRBJ2-3; 16 bases are shared with TRBD2. V lost 5 bases to trimming and J lost 5 bases; unmatched junction nucleotides: 7. The CDR3 runs to 17 residues. The V gene's germline CDR1 is SGHVS and CDR2 FNYEAQ. CDR3 coding DNA: TGTGCCAGCAGCCCCGGGACTAGCGGGAGGGGTAGAGATACGCAGTATTTT. Residues: CASSPGTSGRGRDTQYF.

The V and J genes are TRBV12-3 or TRBV12-4 and TRBJ2-5; the D is unclear. The CDR3 spans 12 residues. Trimming shortened V by 3 bases and J by 4 bases, and 6 bases separated the two germline ends. The CDR3 DNA sequence: TGTGCCAGCAGTTTTGTCGGAGAGACCCAGTACTTC. Translating gives CASSFVGETQYF.

CDR3 amino acids: CASSVEVGGDAFF. The CDR3 region has the DNA TGTGCCAGCAGCGTAGAGGTCGGGGGGGATGCTTTCTTT. V and J are TRBV9 and TRBJ1-1; weak D call: TRBD1 (5 bases). The CDR3 contains 13 residues. Trimming took 0 bases from V and 11 from J, leaving 14 bases between them. CDR1 is SGDLS, CDR2 YYNGEE, per germline.

The J gene is TRBJ1-2, the V gene TRBV5-1; 8 bases fit TRBD1. The junction had 3 bases not matched to a gene; V was cut back by 4 bases and J by 7 bases. Germline V gene sequence: CDR1 SGHRS, CDR2 YFSETQ. The CDR3 covers 12 residues. The CDR3 DNA reads TGCGCCAGCAGCCCGGGACAGGCTGGCTACACCTTC. It specifies CASSPGQAGYTF.

The chain recombines TRBV10-3 with TRBJ1-5, with D perhaps TRBD1 (5 bases). The germline gives CDR1 ENHRY, CDR2 SYGVKD. Trimming cost V 4 bases and J 4 bases, with 11 bases left between them. The length of the CDR3 is 14 residues. The CDR3 coding sequence is TGTGCCATCAGTGGTCCGACAGAGAATCAGCCCCAGCATTTT. As protein: CAISGPTENQPQHF.

The chain carries TRBV19 and TRBJ1-6; no reliable D call. Germline V gene lookup returns CDR1 LNHDA and CDR2 SQIVND (reference sequence). This CDR3 comprises 17 residues. Trimming took off 6 bases at V and 0 bases at J, with 15 bases between the two ends. This CDR3 is CASRLMAASSYNSPLHF. The CDR3, as DNA: TGTGCCAGTAGGTTGATGGCGGCGAGCTCCTATAATTCACCCCTCCACTTT. Filled out from reference TRBV19 and TRBJ1-6, the complete variable domain reads DGGITQSPKYLFRKEGQNVTLSCEQNLNHDAMYWYRQDPGQGLRLIYYSQIVNDFQKGDIAEGYSVSREKKESFPLTVTSAQKNPTAFYLCASRLMAASSYNSPLHFGNGTRLTVT.

This clone was seen once. The J gene is TRBJ2-2, the V gene TRBV5-5; D gene unclear. CDR3 length equals 12 residues. In germline, CDR1 is SGHKS, CDR2 YYEKEE (reference sequence). V was clipped by 2 bases and J by 9 bases, with 8 bases between them. The CDR3 is CASSLLSRELFF. In DNA, the CDR3 is TGTGCCAGCAGCTTACTTTCCCGGGAGCTGTTTTTT.

This sequence joins TRBV6-6 and TRBJ1-2, with D perhaps matching TRBD1 (5 bases). This CDR3 comprises 14 residues. Germline CDR1 reads MNHNY; CDR2 reads SVGAGI (reference sequence). Trimming removed 6 bases from V and 7 bases from J, with 18 bases in between. The CDR3 DNA follows: TGTGCCAGCAGCCCCTTAGGTCGGGGGTTTGGCTACACCTTC. It codes for CASSPLGRGFGYTF.

The J gene is TRBJ2-7, the V gene TRBV11-2; D may be TRBD1 (6 bases). Per the germline V gene, CDR1 is SGHAT and CDR2 is FQNNGV. V was trimmed by 6 bases and J by 5 bases, leaving 11 bases between them. CDR3 length equals 12 residues. The CDR3 nucleotides are TGTGCCAGCAGATCGACAGGCCACGAGCAGTACTTC. Protein product: CASRSTGHEQYF.

There are a few counts of this clone. The chain combines TRBV27 with TRBJ2-5; the match to TRBD2 covers 11 bases. V lost 2 bases and J lost 4; bases outside the gene matches: 3. Per germline, CDR1 MNHEY and CDR2 SMNVEV (reference sequence). The CDR3 has 15 residues. The CDR3 DNA sequence: TGTGCCAGCAGTTTAACTCTAGCGGGAGGAGAGACCCAGTACTTC. It is translated as CASSLTLAGGETQYF.

This clone was found once. This sample includes further DNA sequences coding for the same CDR3. The gene calls are TRBV19 and TRBJ1-2; 11 positions match TRBD1. Looked up from germline, CDR1 is LNHDA and CDR2 is SQIVND (reference sequence). The CDR3 is 15 amino acids. Trimming took 4 bases from V and 2 from J; bases not matched to a gene: 3. The CDR3 nucleotides read TGTGCCAGTAGTAAGCGGACAGGGGGCAACTATGGCTACACCTTC. Its translation is CASSKRTGGNYGYTF.